Listed below are T cell receptor beta chains from one sample, sequenced in a study of CD4 T cells in relation to SARS-CoV-2 and coronaviruses. Clones were sequenced by immunoSEQ multiplex PCR, and TCRdb holds only the in-frame ones, with some missing. The table records 25,000 to 35,000 clones, about 78% of them present only once. These TCRs' antigens remain unknown. Sequences were obtained from CD4+ T cells from PBMCs, cultured in vitro. The receptors shown here come from a human donor in good health. The CDR3 runs from the conserved cysteine through the conserved F or W. D genes are given only for firm matches. Where a row states a size, it is once, few, many or the class of an expanded clone; other rows omit it.

TRBV5-6	-	18	TRBJ2-2	-	TGTGCCAGCAGCCCCGCCTGGGCCGGACAGATAAACACCGGGGAGCTGTTTTTT	CASSPAWAGQINTGELFF
TRBV6-4	-	14	TRBJ2-3	-	TGTGCCAGCAGTGAGGTCGCCTCCTCAGGGACGCAGTATTTT	CASSEVASSGTQYF
TRBV6-2/TRBV6-3	TRBD2	15	TRBJ2-7	few	TGTGCCAGCAGCTTCCGGACTAGCGGGACCTACGAGCAGTACTTC	CASSFRTSGTYEQYF
TRBV14	TRBD1	16	TRBJ2-1	few	TGTGCCAGCAGCCAAGGGGACAGGGGGGAAAGCAATGAGCAGTTCTTC	CASSQGDRGESNEQFF
TRBV6-5	-	15	TRBJ1-1	once	TGTGCCAGCTCTAACCTTGCTGTCGTGGGCACTGAAGCTTTCTTT	CASSNLAVVGTEAFF
TRBV5-8	-	12	TRBJ2-1	-	TGTGCCAGCAGCTTGGTTATAAATGAGCAGTTCTTC	CASSLVINEQFF
TRBV5-4	-	15	TRBJ1-2	once	TGTGCCAGCAGCTTGGATAACGGGGTAAACTATGGCTACACCTTC	CASSLDNGVNYGYTF
TRBV3-1/TRBV3-2	TRBD1	15	TRBJ2-1	once	TGTGCCAGCAGCCAAGATGACAACAGGGGCCTTGAGCAGTTCTTC	CASSQDDNRGLEQFF
TRBV6-5	-	15	TRBJ1-1	-	TGTGCCAGCTTCCTTAGACGCTCAGTAGGGACTGAAGCTTTCTTT	CASFLRRSVGTEAFF
TRBV5-1	-	15	TRBJ1-1	few	TGCGCCAGCAGTTCCACCGTGAACTCGAACACTGAAGCTTTCTTT	CASSSTVNSNTEAFF
TRBV6-4	-	14	TRBJ2-3	few	TGTGCCAGCAGTGGTGCAGGGGGCACAGATACGCAGTATTTT	CASSGAGGTDTQYF
TRBV12-3/TRBV12-4	-	12	TRBJ2-4	few	TGTGCCAGCGGGGTAGCCAAAAACATTCAGTACTTC	CASGVAKNIQYF
TRBV28	-	16	TRBJ1-3	-	TGTGCCAGCAGTTGGGGTCTGGGGTTCTCTGGAAACACCATATATTTT	CASSWGLGFSGNTIYF
TRBV11-2	-	17	TRBJ2-4	-	TGTGCCAGCAGCTTAGGGGCGTCAGGGGTCGCCAAAAACATTCAGTACTTC	CASSLGASGVAKNIQYF
TRBV5-4	-	11	TRBJ2-7	-	TGTGCCAGCAGTTCTCCCTACGAGCAGTACTTC	CASSSPYEQYF
TRBV5-1	-	13	TRBJ1-2	-	TGCGCCAGCAGGAGACAGGTAGACTATGGCTACACCTTC	CASRRQVDYGYTF
TRBV3-1/TRBV3-2	TRBD1	15	TRBJ1-5	-	TGTGCCAGCAGCCCGCTAACAGGGGGAGGTCAGCCCCAGCATTTT	CASSPLTGGGQPQHF
TRBV12-3/TRBV12-4	-	12	TRBJ2-1	-	TGTGCCAGCAGTTACCAGGGAATTGAGCAGTTCTTC	CASSYQGIEQFF
TRBV2	-	13	TRBJ1-2	few	TGTGCCAGCAGTGAACGGAGGGGCTATGGCTACACCTTC	CASSERRGYGYTF
TRBV5-1	TRBD1	16	TRBJ1-1	-	TGCGCCAGCAGCTTGGCCGAGGGGACAGGGGACGCTGAAGCTTTCTTT	CASSLAEGTGDAEAFF
TRBV5-1	-	15	TRBJ2-3	-	TGCGCCAGCAGCTACGGGACTTACCAATCAGATACGCAGTATTTT	CASSYGTYQSDTQYF
TRBV3-1/TRBV3-2	TRBD2	15	TRBJ2-5	once	TGTGCCAGCAGCCAAGAACCTAGCGGGGGATCTCGCCAGTACTTC	CASSQEPSGGSRQYF
TRBV9	-	15	TRBJ1-4	-	TGTGCCAGCAGTTCTCGGGACGGTTCTAATGAAAAACTGTTTTTT	CASSSRDGSNEKLFF
TRBV2	-	12	TRBJ2-7	-	TGTGCCAGCAGAGTAGAGGTGGCGACTATGGACTTC	CASRVEVATMDF
TRBV7-2	-	11	TRBJ1-2	-	TGTGCCAGCAGCTTCGACGGCCGCCACACCTTC	CASSFDGRHTF
TRBV4-3	TRBD1	13	TRBJ1-1	once	TGCGCCAGCAGCCATAGACAGGGAACTGAAGCTTTCTTT	CASSHRQGTEAFF
TRBV5-4	TRBD2	20	TRBJ2-5	-	TGTGCCAGCAGCTTGGTGGTACTAGCGGGAGTAAGGAGTAGGTTGGAGACCCAGTACTTC	CASSLVVLAGVRSRLETQYF
TRBV6-2/TRBV6-3	-	13	TRBJ1-2	-	-	CASSSSGDYGYTF
TRBV3-1/TRBV3-2	-	14	TRBJ2-1	-	TGTGCCAGCAGCCAAGAGGGAAGGGGGGCCCGGCAGTTCTTC	CASSQEGRGARQFF
TRBV19	TRBD1	14	TRBJ1-5	-	TGTGCCAGTAGCCCCGACAGGGCCAATCAGCCCCAGCATTTT	CASSPDRANQPQHF
TRBV2	-	14	TRBJ1-2	-	TGTGCCAGCAAAACGGACAGAACCAGCTATGGCTACACCTTC	CASKTDRTSYGYTF
TRBV19	-	15	TRBJ1-6	-	TGTGCCAGTAGTATTGGGACAATCGGAGATTCACCCCTCCACTTT	CASSIGTIGDSPLHF
TRBV6-2/TRBV6-3	-	10	TRBJ1-1	-	TGTGCCAGCAGCCAGGGGATAGCTTTCTTT	CASSQGIAFF
TRBV11-2	TRBD2	15	TRBJ2-1	-	TGTGCCAGCAGTCCAGCGGGGGCAGTGCTCAATGAGCAGTTCTTC	CASSPAGAVLNEQFF
TRBV18	-	15	TRBJ2-3	-	TGTGCCAGCTCACCACCAGGAGCCTCCACAGATACGCAGTATTTT	CASSPPGASTDTQYF
TRBV7-2	-	14	TRBJ1-2	few	TGTGCCAGCAGCTTAGCGGTAGCTAACTATGGCTACACCTTC	CASSLAVANYGYTF
TRBV12-1	-	13	TRBJ2-1	-	TGTGCCAGCAGACCCGGGCTATTCAGTGAGCAGTTCTTC	CASRPGLFSEQFF
TRBV7-2	TRBD1	16	TRBJ1-2	-	TGTGCCAGCAGCTCCCCCCGACAGGGCCTTGTTATAGGCTACACCTTC	CASSSPRQGLVIGYTF
TRBV4-3	-	16	TRBJ1-2	-	TGCGCCAGCAGCCAAGATCTGGCAGGATCGTCCTATGGCTACACCTTC	CASSQDLAGSSYGYTF
TRBV4-1	TRBD1	17	TRBJ2-1	once	TGCGCCAGCAGCCGTAGCCATTTGACAGGGGGGTACAATGAGCAGTTCTTC	CASSRSHLTGGYNEQFF
TRBV5-1	-	14	TRBJ2-5	once	TGCGCCAGCAGCTTGGGACGTGGAGGAGAGACCCAGTACTTC	CASSLGRGGETQYF
TRBV2	-	13	TRBJ2-7	-	TGTGCCAGCAGTGCGGGTGTAGGAAACGTGCAGTACTTC	CASSAGVGNVQYF
TRBV2	TRBD1	14	TRBJ2-7	few	TGTGCCAGCGACGAGACAGGGGGGGCCTACGAGCAGTACTTC	CASDETGGAYEQYF
TRBV11-3	TRBD2	17	TRBJ2-2	-	TGTGCCAGCAGCTTAGACGGACTAGCGGCGAACACCGGGGAGCTGTTTTTT	CASSLDGLAANTGELFF
TRBV7-9	TRBD1	14	TRBJ1-3	few	TGTGCCAGCAGCCGACAGGGCAGCGGAAACACCATATATTTT	CASSRQGSGNTIYF
TRBV7-9	TRBD2	13	TRBJ2-5	-	TGTGCCAGCAGCGCGGGACTACAAGAGACCCAGTACTTC	CASSAGLQETQYF
TRBV3-1/TRBV3-2	-	15	TRBJ2-7	-	TGTGCCAGCAGCCACCCCCCGAGCGGCGTCTACGAGCAGTACTTC	CASSHPPSGVYEQYF
TRBV5-4	-	13	TRBJ1-2	-	TGTGCCAGCAGCTTGGGGACAGCGGAAGTCTACACCTTC	CASSLGTAEVYTF
TRBV2	TRBD1	14	TRBJ1-2	-	TGTGCCAGCAGTGCCGGGGACAGGTCTATTGGCTACACCTTC	CASSAGDRSIGYTF
TRBV6-4	TRBD1	14	TRBJ2-5	-	TGTGCCAGCAGTGTTCCCAGGGGGCAAGAGACCCAGTACTTC	CASSVPRGQETQYF
TRBV9	-	16	TRBJ1-3	-	TGTGCCAGCAGCGTAGCCCCCCAGAGCTCTGGAAACACCATATATTTT	CASSVAPQSSGNTIYF
TRBV2	-	13	TRBJ1-2	once	TGTGCCAGCAGCCCCAGCTCTAACTATGGCTACACCTTC	CASSPSSNYGYTF
TRBV4-3	TRBD1	15	TRBJ2-7	-	TGCGCCAGCAGCCAGCAAACCGGGTCAGGGGGCGAGCAGTACTTC	CASSQQTGSGGEQYF
TRBV14	-	13	TRBJ1-2	-	TGTGCCAGCAGTCAAGGGGGGACCTATGGCTACACCTTC	CASSQGGTYGYTF
TRBV7-7	-	13	TRBJ2-7	few	TGTGCTAGCAGCTTATTTCCGAACTACGAGCAGTACTTC	CASSLFPNYEQYF
TRBV6-1	-	15	TRBJ1-6	-	TGTGCCAGCAGTGAAGACATCTCCTATAATTCACCCCTCCACTTT	CASSEDISYNSPLHF
TRBV3-1/TRBV3-2	TRBD1	16	TRBJ1-2	-	TGTGCCAGCAGCCTTGCGGGACAGGGGGCTTTCTATGGCTACACCTTC	CASSLAGQGAFYGYTF
TRBV5-1	TRBD1	16	TRBJ2-2	-	TGCGCCAGCAGCTGGGGGTCAGGGGGGAACACCGGGGAGCTGTTTTTT	CASSWGSGGNTGELFF
TRBV7-2	TRBD1	18	TRBJ1-3	-	TGTGCCAGCAGCTTAGTAGTTGGGGCAGGGGGTACTGGAAACACCATATATTTT	CASSLVVGAGGTGNTIYF